One and the same sample provided the 20 T cell receptor beta chains below, sequenced in a study of T cell changes during pregnancy in multiple sclerosis. The method was immunoSEQ multiplex PCR; TCRdb's version includes in-frame clones alone and lacks a portion of them. The sample carries about 20,000 clones, about 87% recorded once. The material was CD8+ T cells from peripheral blood mononuclear cells, obtained in the third trimester of pregnancy. The receptor set was obtained from a female donor in good health, enrolled as a control in a pregnancy study.

V gene TRBV2 combines with J gene TRBJ2-1; D gene ambiguous. Germline V gene sequence: CDR1 SNHLY, CDR2 FYNNEI. The CDR3 covers 16 residues. Trimming pared 5 bases from V and 4 bases from J, leaving 18 bases between. CDR3 sequence: CASSNTWKKLYNEQFF. The CDR3 DNA reads TGTGCCAGCAGTAATACTTGGAAAAAACTATACAATGAGCAGTTCTTC.

The chain links TRBV4-3 to TRBJ1-2, with D possibly TRBD1 on 6 matching bases. CDR1 and CDR2 from the germline V gene are LGHNA and YSLEER. CDR3 length: 16 amino acids. V was clipped by 3 bases and J by 4 bases, with 18 bases between them. CDR3 loop: CASSHWTDHLSYGYTF. The CDR3 DNA reads as TGCGCCAGCAGCCACTGGACAGACCACTTGAGCTATGGCTACACCTTC.

This chain uses TRBV29-1 with TRBJ2-5, with 7 bases aligning to TRBD1. The end of the DNA aligns better with TRBJ2-7, so the J call may be wrong. The CDR3 runs to 15 residues. CDR1 is SQVTM, CDR2 ANQGSEA, per germline. The CDR3 here is CSVGAGTASSYEQYF. The CDR3 DNA is TGCAGCGTTGGGGCCGGGACAGCGAGCTCCTACGAGCAGTACTTC.

The rearrangement joins TRBV5-6 to TRBJ1-4; TRBD1 is a possible D gene (5 bases). CDR3 length: 16 amino acids. Per the germline V gene, CDR1 is SGHDT and CDR2 is YYEEEE. Trimming left V 0 bases short and J 6 bases short, with 15 bases between. The CDR3 DNA is TGTGCCAGCAGCTTGGCCCCTCGGGGGGGTCATGAAAAACTGTTTTTT. It yields the protein CASSLAPRGGHEKLFF.

The chain uses TRBV7-3 and TRBJ2-2; D remains ambiguous. Trimming took 3 bases from V and 4 from J, leaving 12 bases between them. Germline V gene lookup returns CDR1 SGHTA and CDR2 FQGTGA. CDR3 length: 15 residues. As DNA, the CDR3 is TGTGCCAGCAGCTTCGGCGCCAGGCGCACCGGGGAGCTGTTTTTT. Encoded protein: CASSFGARRTGELFF.

The chain has TRBV6-1 and TRBJ2-7; 7 nucleotides line up with TRBD2. The CDR3 has 15 residues. V shed 2 bases and J 0 bases; nucleotides not matched to a gene: 4. Germline-derived CDR1 and CDR2 are MNHNS and SASEGT. CDR3 loop: CASSELGGSSYEQYF. In nucleotides, the CDR3 is TGTGCCAGCAGTGAATTGGGGGGGAGCTCCTACGAGCAGTACTTC.

CDR3 loop: CASSEGLAAYNEQFF. CDR3 sequence (DNA): TGTGCCAGCAGTGAAGGACTAGCGGCCTACAATGAGCAGTTCTTC. The rearrangement links TRBV2 to TRBJ2-1; 9 bases align to TRBD2. The CDR3 runs to 15 residues. Germline loops: CDR1 SNHLY, CDR2 FYNNEI. V gave up 1 base and J gave up 2 bases; unmatched junction bases: 0.

The V gene is TRBV5-4, the J gene TRBJ2-5, with TRBD2 matching over 11 bases. The J segment lost 2 bases and the V segment lost 4 bases, leaving 7 bases of the junction unmatched. The germline CDR1 and CDR2 sequences are SGHNT and YYREEE (reference sequence). There are 16 residues in the CDR3. CDR3 region: CASSPSTSGSQETQYF. CDR3 nucleotides: TGTGCCAGCAGCCCTAGTACTAGCGGGAGTCAAGAGACCCAGTACTTC.

This chain uses TRBV14 with TRBJ2-7; the match to TRBD2 covers 12 bases. CDR1 and CDR2 (germline): SGHDN, FVKESK. This CDR3 comprises 16 residues. With V trimmed by 4 bases and J by 0 bases, 4 bases remained unmatched. CDR3 in amino acids: CASSLGLAGPSYEQYF. CDR3 DNA sequence: TGTGCCAGCAGCCTGGGACTAGCGGGTCCCTCCTACGAGCAGTACTTC.

The chain recombines TRBV7-8 with TRBJ2-7, with D tentatively TRBD2 (5 bases). Germline CDR1 is SGHVS and CDR2 is FQNEAQ. The CDR3 has 18 residues. V shed 4 bases and J shed 0 bases, with 22 bases lying between them. Here the CDR3 reads CASSSPSYLVGSSYEQYF. The CDR3 DNA follows: TGTGCCAGCAGCTCACCCTCTTACCTAGTTGGGAGCTCCTACGAGCAGTACTTC.

For the CDR3, the DNA is TGTGCCAGCAGTTCCTTACCAGGGGGGTTCACAGATACGCAGTATTTT. It translates to CASSSLPGGFTDTQYF. The rearrangement joins TRBV27 to TRBJ2-3, with D perhaps TRBD1 (7 bases). Trimming pared 4 bases from V and 2 bases from J, leaving 16 bases between. Germline CDR1 MNHEY, CDR2 SMNVEV (reference sequence). The CDR3 has 16 residues.

The V gene is TRBV5-5, the J gene TRBJ1-4; no clear D gene. The CDR3 spans 14 residues. V lost 1 base, J lost 4 bases, and 8 bases lay in between. The germline V gene has CDR1 SGHKS and CDR2 YYEKEE (reference sequence). The CDR3 DNA follows: TGTGCCAGCAGCTTGCTTCGGGGTAATGAAAAACTGTTTTTT. It translates to CASSLLRGNEKLFF.

This clone was observed a single time. The CDR3 here is CASSQSQVNQPQHF. The CDR3 nucleotides are TGCGCCAGCAGCCAGTCACAGGTTAATCAGCCCCAGCATTTT. This sequence joins TRBV4-1 and TRBJ1-5, with D possibly matching TRBD1 (5 bases). V gave up 3 bases and J gave up 4 bases, with 10 bases separating them. There are 14 residues in the CDR3. Per the germline V gene, CDR1 is MGHRA and CDR2 is YSYEKL.

This clone occurred once. The genes are TRBV30 and TRBJ2-2, with D hard to call. Trimming removed 0 bases from V and 6 bases from J, with 8 bases in between. The CDR3 is made up of 13 amino acids. Germline CDR1 is GTSNPN and CDR2 is SVGIG (reference sequence). The DNA for the CDR3 is TGTGCCTGGAGTGTATGGAGCGCCGGGGAGCTGTTTTTT. This encodes CAWSVWSAGELFF.

This chain links TRBV2 with TRBJ2-7; weak D call: TRBD1 (6 bases). CDR1 SNHLY and CDR2 FYNNEI come from the germline V gene. The CDR3 extends over 14 amino acids. V was clipped by 3 bases and J by 6 bases, with 15 bases between them. CDR3 protein: CASSDQAGVREQYF. DNA of the CDR3: TGTGCCAGCAGTGATCAGGCAGGGGTACGCGAGCAGTACTTC. The full variable domain, its missing parts supplied by reference TRBV2 and TRBJ2-7, is EPEVTQTPSHQVTQMGQEVILRCVPISNHLYFYWYRQILGQKVEFLVSFYNNEISEKSEIFDDQFSVERPDGSNFTLKIRSTKLEDSAMYFCASSDQAGVREQYFGPGTRLTVT.

This clone was found a few times. CDR3 in amino acids: CASSLGTSGGFFSYEQYF. The CDR3 coding sequence is TGTGCCAGCAGCCTTGGGACTAGCGGGGGGTTCTTCTCCTACGAGCAGTACTTC. The chain has TRBV2 and TRBJ2-7; 15 bases match TRBD2. This CDR3 has 18 residues. Unmatched junction bases numbered 9, after V lost 6 bases and J lost 0 bases. The germline gives CDR1 SNHLY, CDR2 FYNNEI.

This clone showed up just a few times. J is TRBJ1-1 and V is TRBV5-1; D is unclear. Germline CDR1 is SGHRS and CDR2 is YFSETQ. CDR3 length: 15 amino acids. Trimming took off 0 bases at V and 1 base at J, with 10 bases between the two ends. CDR3 in DNA: TGCGCCAGCAGCTTGGATCTGGGAGGGAACACTGAAGCTTTCTTT. Protein sequence: CASSLDLGGNTEAFF.

The chain carries TRBV7-3 and TRBJ2-5; the match to TRBD2 covers 8 bases. Trimming at V came to 3 bases and at J to 4 bases, leaving 7 bases not matched to a gene. CDR3 length: 15 residues. Germline CDR1 and CDR2: SGHTA and FQGTGA. The CDR3 bases are TGTGCCAGCAGCTTGGCCGGGGGGGCCGGAGAGACCCAGTACTTC. This sequence encodes CASSLAGGAGETQYF.

V is TRBV6-4 and J is TRBJ2-3; tentatively, D is TRBD2 (6 bases). Germline values: CDR1 MRHNA, CDR2 SNTAGT. CDR3 length equals 15 residues. Trimming cost V 0 bases and J 4 bases, with 11 bases left between them. The DNA for the CDR3 is TGTGCCAGCAGTGACTCGATATCGGGGGCAGATACGCAGTATTTT. This gives the protein CASSDSISGADTQYF.

V and J are TRBV20-1 and TRBJ2-1, with 7 bases aligning to TRBD2. From germline, CDR1 is DFQATT and CDR2 SNEGSKA (reference sequence). J gave up 6 bases and V 6 bases, and 2 bases lay outside the gene matches. CDR3 length: 11 residues. The CDR3 DNA reads TGCAGTGCGGGAGGGGTCAATGAGCAGTTCTTC. This gives the protein CSAGGVNEQFF.